This TCR beta chain was captured in a study of CD4+ T cells in melanoma. Germline V gives CDR1 SGHVS, CDR2 FNYEAQ. This CDR3 is built from 13 residues. Trimming took off 5 bases at V and 5 bases at J, with 11 bases between the two ends. Produced via immunoSEQ multiplex PCR; TCRdb's table is partial and in-frame only. This sample carries about 110,000 clones, about 90% of them seen once, and the ten largest clones take about 3.3%. The chain combines TRBV7-6 with TRBJ2-3, with no clear D. Sequenced: peripheral blood. The source of this sequence is a human donor with melanoma. Here the CDR3 reads CASSTNPGDTQYF. For the CDR3, the DNA is TGTGCCAGCAGCACGAATCCGGGAGATACGCAGTATTTT.